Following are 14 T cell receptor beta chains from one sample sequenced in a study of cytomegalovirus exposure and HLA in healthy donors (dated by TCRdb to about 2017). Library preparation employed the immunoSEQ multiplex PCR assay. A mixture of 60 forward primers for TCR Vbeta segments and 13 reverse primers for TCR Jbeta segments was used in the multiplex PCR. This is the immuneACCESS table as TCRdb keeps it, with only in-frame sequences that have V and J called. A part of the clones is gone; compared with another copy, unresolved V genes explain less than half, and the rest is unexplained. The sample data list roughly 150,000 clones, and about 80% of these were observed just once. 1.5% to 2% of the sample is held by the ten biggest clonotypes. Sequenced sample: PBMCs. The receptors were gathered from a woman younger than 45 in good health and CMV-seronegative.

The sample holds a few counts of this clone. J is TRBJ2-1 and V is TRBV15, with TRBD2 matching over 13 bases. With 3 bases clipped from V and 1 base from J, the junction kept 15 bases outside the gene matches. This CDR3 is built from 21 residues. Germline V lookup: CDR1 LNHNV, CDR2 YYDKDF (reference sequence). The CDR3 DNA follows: TGTGCCACCAGCAGGAAGTCGACTAGCGGGGGGCCCGTAGGGTCCTACAATGAGCAGTTCTTC. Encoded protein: CATSRKSTSGGPVGSYNEQFF.

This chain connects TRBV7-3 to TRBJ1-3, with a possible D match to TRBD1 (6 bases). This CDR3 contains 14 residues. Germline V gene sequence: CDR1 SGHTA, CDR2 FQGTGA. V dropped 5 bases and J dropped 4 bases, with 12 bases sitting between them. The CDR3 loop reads CASSPAGAGNTIYF. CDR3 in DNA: TGTGCCAGCAGCCCGGCAGGGGCGGGAAACACCATATATTTT.

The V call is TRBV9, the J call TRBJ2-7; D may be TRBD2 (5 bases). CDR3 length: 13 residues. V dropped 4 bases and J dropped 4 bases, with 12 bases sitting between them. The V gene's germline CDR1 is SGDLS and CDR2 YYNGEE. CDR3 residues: CASSPGLFYEQYF. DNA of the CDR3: TGTGCCAGCAGCCCCGGACTTTTTTACGAGCAGTACTTC.

The CDR3 sequence is CASSLVQTWGPDNEQFF. In DNA, the CDR3 is TGCGCCAGCAGCTTGGTTCAGACTTGGGGGCCAGACAATGAGCAGTTCTTC. The chain joins TRBV5-1 to TRBJ2-1, with a weak D call TRBD1 (6 bases). Trimming stripped 0 bases from V and 5 bases from J, with 18 bases between. The length of the CDR3 is 17 residues. Germline V gives CDR1 SGHRS, CDR2 YFSETQ.

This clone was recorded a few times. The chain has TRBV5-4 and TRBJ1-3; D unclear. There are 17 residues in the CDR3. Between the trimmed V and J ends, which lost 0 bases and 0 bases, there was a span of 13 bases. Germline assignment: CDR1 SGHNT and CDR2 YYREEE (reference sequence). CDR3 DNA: TGTGCCAGCAGCTTGGGTGGTAGCTATTCCTCTGGAAACACCATATATTTT. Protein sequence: CASSLGGSYSSGNTIYF.

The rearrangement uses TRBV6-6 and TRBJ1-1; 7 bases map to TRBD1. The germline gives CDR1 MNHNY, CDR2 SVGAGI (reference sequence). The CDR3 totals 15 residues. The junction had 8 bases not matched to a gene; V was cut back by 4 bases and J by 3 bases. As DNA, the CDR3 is TGTGCCAGCAGTTCCCCAAACAGGGGAGACACTGAAGCTTTCTTT. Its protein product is CASSSPNRGDTEAFF.

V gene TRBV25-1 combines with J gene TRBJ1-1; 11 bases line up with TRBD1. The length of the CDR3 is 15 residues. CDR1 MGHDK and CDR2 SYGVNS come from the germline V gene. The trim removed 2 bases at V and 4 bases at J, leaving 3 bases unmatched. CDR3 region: CASSEGTGGVTEAFF. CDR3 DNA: TGTGCCAGCAGTGAAGGGACAGGGGGTGTCACTGAAGCTTTCTTT.

The CDR3 here is CASRRQGSNQPQHF. The DNA of the CDR3 is TGTGCCAGCCGCAGGCAGGGGAGCAATCAGCCCCAGCATTTT. The V and J genes are TRBV6-5 and TRBJ1-5; the D gene is possibly TRBD1 (6 bases). The CDR3 has 14 residues. Trimming shortened V by 8 bases and J by 1 base, and 12 bases separated the two germline ends. Germline CDR1 and CDR2: MNHEY and SVGAGI.

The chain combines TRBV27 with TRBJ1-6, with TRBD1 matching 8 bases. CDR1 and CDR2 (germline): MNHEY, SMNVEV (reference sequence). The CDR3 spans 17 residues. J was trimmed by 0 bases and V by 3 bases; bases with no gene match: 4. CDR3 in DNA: TGTGCCAGCAGTTTCCGGGACAGGAGCTCCTATAATTCACCCCTCCACTTT. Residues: CASSFRDRSSYNSPLHF.

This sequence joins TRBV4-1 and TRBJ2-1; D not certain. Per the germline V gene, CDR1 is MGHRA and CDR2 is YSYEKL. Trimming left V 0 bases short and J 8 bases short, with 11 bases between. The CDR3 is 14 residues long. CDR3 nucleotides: TGCGCCAGCAGCCAAGATACTCCCTTCGATGAGCAGTTCTTC. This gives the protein CASSQDTPFDEQFF.

The CDR3 loop reads CASSYSREKLFF. CDR3 DNA: TGTGCCAGCAGTTACTCCAGGGAAAAACTGTTTTTT. This chain joins TRBV6-5 and TRBJ1-4; D gene ambiguous. The CDR3 extends over 12 amino acids. The germline gives CDR1 MNHEY, CDR2 SVGAGI. V was cut by 0 bases and J by 8 bases, with 4 bases left in between.

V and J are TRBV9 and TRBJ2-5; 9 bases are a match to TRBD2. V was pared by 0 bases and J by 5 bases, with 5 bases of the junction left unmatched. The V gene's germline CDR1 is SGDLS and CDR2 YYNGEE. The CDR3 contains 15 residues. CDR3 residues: CASSVGGSGGETQYF. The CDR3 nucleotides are TGTGCCAGCAGCGTAGGGGGGAGCGGGGGGGAGACCCAGTACTTC.

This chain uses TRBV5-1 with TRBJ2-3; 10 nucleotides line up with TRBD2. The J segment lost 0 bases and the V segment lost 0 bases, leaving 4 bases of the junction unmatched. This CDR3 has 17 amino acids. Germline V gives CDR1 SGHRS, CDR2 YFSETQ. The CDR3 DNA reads TGCGCCAGCAGCTTGGTGTTAGCGGGGGGTAGCACAGATACGCAGTATTTT. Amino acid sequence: CASSLVLAGGSTDTQYF.

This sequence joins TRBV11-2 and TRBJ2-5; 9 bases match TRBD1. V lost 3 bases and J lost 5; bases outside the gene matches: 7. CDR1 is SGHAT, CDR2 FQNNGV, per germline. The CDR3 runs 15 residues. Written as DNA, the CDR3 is TGTGCCAGCAGCTTCCCGGGACAGGGCGCCGAGACCCAGTACTTC. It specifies CASSFPGQGAETQYF.